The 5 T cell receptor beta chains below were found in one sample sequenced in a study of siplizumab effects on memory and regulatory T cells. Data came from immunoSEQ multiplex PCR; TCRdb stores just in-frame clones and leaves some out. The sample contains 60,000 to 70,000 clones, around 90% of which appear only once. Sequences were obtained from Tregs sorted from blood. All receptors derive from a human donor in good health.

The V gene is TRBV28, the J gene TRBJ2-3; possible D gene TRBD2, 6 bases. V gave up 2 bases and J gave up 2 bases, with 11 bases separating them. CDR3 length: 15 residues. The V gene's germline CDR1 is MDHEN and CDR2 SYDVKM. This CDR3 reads CASSLPGGITDTQYF. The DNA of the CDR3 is TGTGCCAGCAGTTTACCCGGAGGGATCACAGATACGCAGTATTTT.

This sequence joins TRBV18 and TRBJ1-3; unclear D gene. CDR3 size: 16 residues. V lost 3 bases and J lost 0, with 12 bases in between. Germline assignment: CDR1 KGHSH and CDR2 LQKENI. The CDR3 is CASSPVQLHSGNTIYF. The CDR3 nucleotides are TGTGCCAGCTCACCGGTTCAGCTGCACTCTGGAAACACCATATATTTT.

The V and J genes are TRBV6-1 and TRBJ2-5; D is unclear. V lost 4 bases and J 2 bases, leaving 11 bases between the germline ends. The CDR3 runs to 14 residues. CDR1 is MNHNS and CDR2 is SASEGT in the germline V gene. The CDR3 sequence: CASSVGRLQETQYF. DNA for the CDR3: TGTGCCAGCAGTGTAGGCAGACTTCAAGAGACCCAGTACTTC.

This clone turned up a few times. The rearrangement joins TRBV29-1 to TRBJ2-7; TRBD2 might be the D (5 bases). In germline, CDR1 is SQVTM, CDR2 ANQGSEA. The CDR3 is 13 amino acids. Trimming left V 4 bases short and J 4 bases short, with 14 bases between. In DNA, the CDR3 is TGCAGCGTTGTATTGGGAGTCCGATACGAGCAGTACTTC. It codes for CSVVLGVRYEQYF.

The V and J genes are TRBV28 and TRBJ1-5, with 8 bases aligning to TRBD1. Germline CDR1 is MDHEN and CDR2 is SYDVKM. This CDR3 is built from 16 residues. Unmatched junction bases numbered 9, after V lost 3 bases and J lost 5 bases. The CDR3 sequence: CASSFSVGRGHQPQHF. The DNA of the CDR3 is TGTGCCAGCAGTTTTTCGGTAGGCAGGGGGCATCAGCCCCAGCATTTT.